This T cell receptor beta chain was documented in a study of blood T cells in healthy people across ages. General study findings and limits: Diversity of TCR beta per million T cells declined in a roughly linear way with age.

For the second PCR, which ran for roughly 7 to 11 cycles, a sample-barcoded 5' primer and a J-beta primer mix were used. TCRdb used MiXCR to reprocess the 5' RACE reads, holding one entry per CDR3 protein. This sample has some 1,500,000 distinct CDR3 sequences, with roughly two fifths found just once. Germline V gene data show CDR1 as SQVTM and CDR2 as ANQGSEA. V lost 2 bases and J 4 bases, leaving 8 bases between the germline ends. The CDR3 is made up of 12 amino acids. Isolating PBMCs gave at least 7 million of these cells per sample. Notes on this clonotype: Antigen: not known.

The V and J genes are TRBV29-1 and TRBJ2-5, with D tentatively TRBD1 or TRBD2 (5 bases each). The source of this sequence is a woman under 30 in good health. Source material: blood. The chain's CDR3 is CSVERDRETQYF. For the CDR3, the DNA is TGCAGCGTTGAACGGGACCGAGAGACCCAGTACTTC.